The rows below give T cell receptor beta chains drawn from one sample of a study of blood T cell repertoires in COVID-19. The assay was immunoSEQ multiplex PCR, and TCRdb's table has in-frame clones only and misses some. The table has approximately 120,000 clones, approximately 81% seen once. What was sequenced was peripheral blood. Receptors originate from an elderly man with COVID-19, enrolled during active disease. The CDR3 runs from the conserved cysteine through the conserved F or W. A D gene is named only where the DNA matches it firmly. Some rows have no size entry. The others give once, few or many, or a class for an expanded clone.

d_call	v_call	clone_size	j_call	cdr3_aa	cdr3_nt
TRBD2	TRBV29-1	.	TRBJ2-7	CSVAGRAGEDYEQYF	TGCAGCGTGGCGGGGAGGGCGGGAGAAGACTACGAGCAGTACTTC
TRBD1	TRBV5-1	.	TRBJ1-6	CASSATGGVNSPLHF	TGCGCCAGCAGCGCTACAGGGGGGGTGAATTCACCCCTCCACTTT
TRBD2	TRBV3-1/TRBV3-2	.	TRBJ2-3	CASSLTTSSTAGTQYF	TGTGCCAGCAGCCTTACGACTAGCTCCACTGCGGGTACGCAGTATTTT
.	TRBV29-1	.	TRBJ2-1	CSVARVAYNEQFF	TGCAGCGTTGCGCGGGTTGCCTACAATGAGCAGTTCTTC
.	TRBV5-1	.	TRBJ2-7	CASSLATLAYEQYF	TGCGCCAGCAGCTTGGCCACACTAGCCTACGAGCAGTACTTC
TRBD2	TRBV10-3	.	TRBJ2-2	CAISESTSLSNTGELFF	TGTGCCATCAGTGAGTCGACTAGCTTATCGAACACCGGGGAGCTGTTTTTT
.	TRBV11-2	.	TRBJ2-7	CASSLNLEQYF	TGTGCCAGCAGCTTAAATTTAGAGCAGTACTTC
TRBD2	TRBV7-9	.	TRBJ2-5	CASSWASGFKETQYF	TGTGCCAGCAGCTGGGCTAGCGGTTTCAAAGAGACCCAGTACTTC
.	TRBV7-3	.	TRBJ2-3	CASGTGQGGSTDTQYF	TGTGCCAGCGGTACCGGACAGGGAGGGAGCACAGATACGCAGTATTTT
TRBD2	TRBV3-1/TRBV3-2	once	TRBJ2-5	CASRDIAGGGETQYF	TGTGCCAGCAGGGACATAGCGGGAGGAGGAGAGACCCAGTACTTC
.	TRBV9	.	TRBJ1-1	CASSRTVRVGTEAFF	TGTGCCAGCAGCCGGACAGTCAGGGTGGGCACTGAAGCTTTCTTT
.	TRBV3-1/TRBV3-2	few	TRBJ2-5	CASSQGQGLGETQYF	TGTGCCAGCAGCCAAGGTCAAGGACTGGGTGAGACCCAGTACTTC
TRBD2	TRBV6-2/TRBV6-3	.	TRBJ2-7	CASSTPGLNYEQYF	TGTGCCAGCAGTACCCCGGGACTAAACTACGAGCAGTACTTC
.	TRBV5-6	.	TRBJ2-2	CASSLVARPLMNTGELFF	TGTGCCAGCAGCTTGGTAGCGCGGCCGTTAATGAACACCGGGGAGCTGTTTTTT
TRBD1	TRBV5-1	.	TRBJ1-2	CASSPSGLQGVYGYTF	TGCGCCAGCAGCCCCTCCGGTTTACAGGGGGTGTATGGCTACACCTTC
.	TRBV2	.	TRBJ1-1	CASSLDRNTEAFF	TGTGCCAGCAGCTTGGACAGGAACACTGAAGCTTTCTTT
TRBD1	TRBV5-1	few	TRBJ1-5	CASSPQGAPNQPQHF	TGCGCCAGCAGCCCACAGGGGGCCCCCAATCAGCCCCAGCATTTT
TRBD2	TRBV5-1	.	TRBJ2-1	CASSLPGTSGSNEQFF	TGCGCCAGCAGCTTGCCCGGGACTAGCGGGAGTAATGAGCAGTTCTTC
.	TRBV19	once	TRBJ2-5	CASKSRVQETQYF	TGTGCCAGTAAAAGCAGGGTTCAAGAGACCCAGTACTTC
.	TRBV7-3	.	TRBJ1-2	CASSLDRNNYGYTF	TGTGCCAGCAGCTTAGACAGGAATAACTATGGCTACACCTTC
TRBD1	TRBV5-1	.	TRBJ1-2	CASSVSPGTGEGYTF	TGCGCCAGCAGCGTCTCCCCCGGGACAGGGGAGGGCTACACCTTC
.	TRBV11-2	.	TRBJ1-2	CASSPHVGGYGYTF	TGTGCCAGCAGCCCACACGTTGGGGGCTACGGCTACACCTTC
.	TRBV19	few	TRBJ1-5	CASGGYQPQHF	TGTGCCAGTGGCGGGTATCAGCCCCAGCATTTT
TRBD2	TRBV7-2	.	TRBJ2-1	CASSFVGAGENNEQFF	TGTGCCAGCAGCTTCGTCGGAGCGGGAGAGAACAATGAGCAGTTCTTC
TRBD1	TRBV9	.	TRBJ1-6	CASSVDRNPMGNSPLHF	TGTGCCAGCAGCGTGGACAGGAATCCCATGGGTAATTCACCCCTCCACTTT
.	TRBV28	.	TRBJ2-6	CAAIQDLSGANVLTF	TGTGCCGCGATACAGGACCTCTCTGGGGCCAACGTCCTGACTTTC
TRBD2	TRBV20-1	.	TRBJ2-3	CSASARGLASTDTQYF	TGCAGTGCTAGTGCCAGAGGACTAGCTAGCACAGATACGCAGTATTTT
.	TRBV14	.	TRBJ2-5	CASSQDRVPQYF	TGTGCCAGCAGCCAAGATAGAGTGCCCCAGTACTTC
TRBD1	TRBV11-2	.	TRBJ2-5	CASSLDGQGQETQYF	TGTGCCAGCAGCTTAGATGGACAGGGCCAAGAGACCCAGTACTTC
.	TRBV4-1	.	TRBJ2-7	CASSQQEVSYEQYF	TGCGCCAGCAGCCAACAAGAGGTCTCCTACGAGCAGTACTTC
.	TRBV7-9	once	TRBJ2-2	CASSLVGSTGELFF	TGTGCCAGCAGCTTAGTGGGGAGCACCGGGGAGCTGTTTTTT
.	TRBV2	.	TRBJ2-7	CASSAGEQYF	TGTGCCAGCAGTGCGGGCGAGCAGTACTTC
.	TRBV20-1	.	TRBJ1-1	CSARIRGEAFF	TGCAGTGCTAGAATCCGGGGTGAAGCTTTCTTT
.	TRBV28	.	TRBJ1-5	CASSPLVAVSNQPQHF	TGTGCCAGCAGTCCCCTTGTGGCGGTTAGCAATCAGCCCCAGCATTTT
.	TRBV4-2	.	TRBJ2-1	CASSQHVQASGEQFF	TGTGCCAGCAGCCAACATGTACAGGCTTCGGGTGAGCAGTTCTTC
.	TRBV5-8	.	TRBJ2-7	CASSPDRNSYEQYF	TGTGCCAGCAGCCCCGACAGGAACTCCTACGAGCAGTACTTC
TRBD1	TRBV9	.	TRBJ1-2	CASSVEGDGQGGKGYTF	TGTGCCAGCAGCGTAGAGGGGGACGGACAGGGAGGAAAAGGCTACACCTTC
.	TRBV28	.	TRBJ1-2	CASREGPNNYGYTF	TGTGCCAGCAGAGAGGGCCCTAATAACTATGGCTACACCTTC
.	TRBV9	.	TRBJ2-1	CASTEGLAAYEQFF	TGTGCCAGCACGGAGGGGCTAGCCGCCTATGAGCAGTTCTTC
TRBD2	TRBV7-3	.	TRBJ2-1	CASSPGLASYNEQFF	TGTGCCAGCAGCCCGGGACTAGCCTCCTACAATGAGCAGTTCTTC
.	TRBV4-2	.	TRBJ2-5	CASSQSSGPARGETQYF	TGTGCCAGCAGCCAAAGTAGCGGCCCCGCGCGAGGGGAGACCCAGTACTTC
.	TRBV18	few	TRBJ2-7	CASSPPDITYEQYF	TGTGCCAGCTCACCACCGGACATAACCTACGAGCAGTACTTC
TRBD1	TRBV7-9	few	TRBJ2-1	CASSLRQGVGNEQFF	TGTGCCAGCAGCCTAAGACAGGGGGTCGGCAATGAGCAGTTCTTC
.	TRBV4-2	.	TRBJ2-4	CASSRLPPLIPTLLAKNIQYF	TGTGCCAGCAGCCGTCTACCCCCGTTAATCCCTACTTTACTAGCCAAAAACATTCAGTACTTC
TRBD1	TRBV5-1	many	TRBJ1-6	CASSETGGQNSPLHF	TGCGCCAGCAGTGAGACAGGGGGCCAGAATTCACCCCTCCACTTT
TRBD1	TRBV7-6	.	TRBJ1-5	CASSTGTGDQPQHF	TGTGCCAGCAGCACGGGGACAGGGGATCAGCCCCAGCATTTT
.	TRBV11-2	.	TRBJ2-7	CASSFEGVEQYF	TGTGCCAGCAGCTTTGAGGGGGTCGAGCAGTACTTC
.	TRBV2	.	TRBJ2-1	CASRSYNEQFF	TGTGCCAGCCGCTCCTACAATGAGCAGTTCTTC
.	TRBV29-1	.	TRBJ1-1	CSVEVWANTEAFF	TGCAGCGTTGAGGTTTGGGCGAACACTGAAGCTTTCTTT
.	TRBV7-8	.	TRBJ1-1	CASSPLVDTEAFF	TGTGCCAGCAGCCCCTTGGTAGACACTGAAGCTTTCTTT
TRBD2	TRBV2	.	TRBJ2-7	CASSPTTSGRVGEQYF	TGTGCCAGCAGTCCTACGACTAGCGGGAGGGTAGGGGAGCAGTACTTC
TRBD1	TRBV5-1	.	TRBJ1-1	CASSSGGPNTEAFF	TGCGCCAGCAGCTCAGGGGGCCCGAACACTGAAGCTTTCTTT
.	TRBV10-3	many	TRBJ1-1	CAISESGNGAEAFF	TGTGCCATCAGTGAGTCGGGGAACGGGGCTGAAGCTTTCTTT
TRBD2	TRBV5-8	.	TRBJ2-3	CASSLGTSGGTDTQYF	TGTGCCAGCAGCTTGGGCACTAGCGGGGGCACAGATACGCAGTATTTT
.	TRBV7-6	.	TRBJ2-5	CASSLGGGGLETQYF	TGTGCCAGCAGCTTAGGAGGGGGGGGGTTGGAGACCCAGTACTTC
.	TRBV21-1	few	TRBJ1-5	CAILRDRPRAQHF	TGTGCCATCCTTAGGGACAGACCTCGGGCCCAGCATTTT